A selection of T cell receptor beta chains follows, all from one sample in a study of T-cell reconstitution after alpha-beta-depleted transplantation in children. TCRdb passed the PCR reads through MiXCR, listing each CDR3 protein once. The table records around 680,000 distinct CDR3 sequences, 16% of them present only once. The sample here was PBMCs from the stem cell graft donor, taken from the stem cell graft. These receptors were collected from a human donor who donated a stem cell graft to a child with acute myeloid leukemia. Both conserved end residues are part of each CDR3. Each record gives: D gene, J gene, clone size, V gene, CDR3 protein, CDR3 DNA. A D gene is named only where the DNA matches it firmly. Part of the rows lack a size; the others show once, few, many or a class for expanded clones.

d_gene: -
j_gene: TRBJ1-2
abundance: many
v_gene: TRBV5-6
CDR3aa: CASSLIWGSYGYTF
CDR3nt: TGTGCCAGCAGCTTGATCTGGGGTAGCTATGGCTACACCTTC

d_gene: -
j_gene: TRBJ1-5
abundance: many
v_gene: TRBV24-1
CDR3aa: CATSGQGQPQHF
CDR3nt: TGTGCCACCAGTGGGCAGGGCCAGCCCCAGCATTTT

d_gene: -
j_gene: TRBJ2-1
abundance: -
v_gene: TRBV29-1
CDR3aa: CSVGDIWNEQFF
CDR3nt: TGCAGCGTTGGGGACATCTGGAATGAGCAGTTCTTC

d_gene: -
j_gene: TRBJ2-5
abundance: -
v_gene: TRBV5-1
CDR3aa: CASSDQARSGETQYF
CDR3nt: TGCGCCAGCAGCGACCAGGCGAGATCCGGAGAGACCCAGTACTTC

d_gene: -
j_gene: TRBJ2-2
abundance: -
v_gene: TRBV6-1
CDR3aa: CASSIDFTGELFF
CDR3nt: TGTGCCAGCAGTATAGATTTCACCGGGGAGCTGTTTTTT

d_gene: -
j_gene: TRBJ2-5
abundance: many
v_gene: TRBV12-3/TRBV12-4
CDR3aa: CACRDEETQYF
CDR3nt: TGTGCCTGTAGGGACGAAGAGACCCAGTACTTC

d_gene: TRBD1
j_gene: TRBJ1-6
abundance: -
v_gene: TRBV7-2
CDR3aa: CASSPETGIISPLHF
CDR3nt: TGTGCCAGCAGCCCCGAGACAGGGATAATTTCCCCCCTCCACTTT

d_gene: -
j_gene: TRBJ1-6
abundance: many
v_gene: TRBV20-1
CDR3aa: CSAGRAASPLHF
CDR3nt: TGCAGTGCTGGCCGGGCTGCTTCACCCCTCCACTTT

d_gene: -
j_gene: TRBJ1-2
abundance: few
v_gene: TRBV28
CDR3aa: CASSLAGKGYGYTF
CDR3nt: TGTGCCAGCAGTTTAGCCGGGAAGGGCTATGGCTACACCTTC

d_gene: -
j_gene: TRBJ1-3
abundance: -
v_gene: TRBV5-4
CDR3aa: CASSLALGTSGNTIYF
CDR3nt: TGTGCCAGCAGCTTGGCGCTTGGGACCTCTGGAAACACCATATATTTT

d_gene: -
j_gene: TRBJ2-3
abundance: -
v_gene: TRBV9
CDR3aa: CASSAPPSGSSTDTQYF
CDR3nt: TGTGCCAGCAGCGCCCCCCCCAGCGGGTCTAGCACAGATACGCAGTATTTT

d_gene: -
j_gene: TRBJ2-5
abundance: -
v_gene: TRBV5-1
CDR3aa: CASSPLRQQETQYF
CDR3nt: TGCGCCAGCAGCCCCCTACGCCAGCAAGAGACCCAGTACTTC

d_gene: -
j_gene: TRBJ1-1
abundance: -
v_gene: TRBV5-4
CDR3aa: CASSLQGSYTEAFF
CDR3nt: TGTGCCAGCAGCTTACAGGGATCCTACACTGAAGCTTTCTTT

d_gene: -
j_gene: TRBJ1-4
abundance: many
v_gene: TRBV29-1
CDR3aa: CSSLIQGNNEKLFF
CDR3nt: TGCAGCAGCCTAATCCAGGGGAACAATGAAAAACTGTTTTTT

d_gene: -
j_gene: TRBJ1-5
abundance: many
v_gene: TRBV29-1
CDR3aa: CSVRLPGNQPQHF
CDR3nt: TGCAGCGTTCGGTTGCCCGGCAATCAGCCCCAGCATTTT

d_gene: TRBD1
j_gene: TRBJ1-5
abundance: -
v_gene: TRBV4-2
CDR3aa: CASSQAGGGNSNPNQPQHF
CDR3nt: TGTGCCAGCAGCCAAGCAGGGGGGGGCAATTCCAACCCCAATCAGCCCCAGCATTTT

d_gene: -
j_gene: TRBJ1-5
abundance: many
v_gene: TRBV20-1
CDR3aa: CSAKRGGSNQPQHF
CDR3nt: TGCAGTGCAAAACGGGGCGGAAGCAATCAGCCCCAGCATTTT

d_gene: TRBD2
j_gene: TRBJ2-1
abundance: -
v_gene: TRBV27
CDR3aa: CATSSGGVYNEQFF
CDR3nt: TGTGCCACCAGTAGCGGGGGAGTCTACAATGAGCAGTTCTTC

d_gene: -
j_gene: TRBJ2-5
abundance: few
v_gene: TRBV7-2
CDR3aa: CASSLAGDETQYF
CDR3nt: TGTGCCAGCAGCTTGGCCGGGGATGAGACCCAGTACTTC

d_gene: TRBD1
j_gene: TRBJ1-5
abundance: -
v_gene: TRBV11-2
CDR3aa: CASSLGQGTSNQPQHF
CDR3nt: TGTGCCAGCAGCCTGGGACAGGGAACGAGCAATCAGCCCCAGCATTTT

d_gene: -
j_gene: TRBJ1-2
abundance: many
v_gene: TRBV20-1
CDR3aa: CSARLNSNYGYTF
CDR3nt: TGCAGTGCTAGGCTCAATTCTAACTATGGCTACACCTTC

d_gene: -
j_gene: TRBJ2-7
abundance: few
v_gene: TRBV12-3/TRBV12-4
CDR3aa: CASQGVSGYEQYF
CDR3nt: TGTGCCAGCCAGGGTGTCTCAGGGTACGAGCAGTACTTC

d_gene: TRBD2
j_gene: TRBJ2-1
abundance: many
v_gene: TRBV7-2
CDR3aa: CASSGTSGGAGNEQFF
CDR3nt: TGTGCCAGCAGCGGGACTAGCGGGGGGGCCGGAAATGAGCAGTTCTTC

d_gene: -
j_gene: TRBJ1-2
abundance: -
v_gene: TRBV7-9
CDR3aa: CASSPAEDSPYGYTF
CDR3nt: TGTGCCAGCAGCCCCGCCGAAGATTCCCCCTATGGCTACACCTTC

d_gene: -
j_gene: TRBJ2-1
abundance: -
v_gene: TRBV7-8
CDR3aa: CASSPGGGGKVEQFF
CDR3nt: TGTGCCAGCAGCCCCGGGGGCGGGGGCAAGGTTGAGCAGTTCTTC

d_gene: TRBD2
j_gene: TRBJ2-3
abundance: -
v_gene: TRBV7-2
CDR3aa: CASSPERTSGGTDTQYF
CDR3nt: TGTGCCAGCAGCCCAGAGAGGACTAGCGGGGGCACAGATACGCAGTATTTT

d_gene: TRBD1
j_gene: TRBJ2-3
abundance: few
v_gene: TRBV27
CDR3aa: CASSPGQGAATDTQYF
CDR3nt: TGTGCCAGCAGTCCGGGACAGGGGGCAGCGACAGATACGCAGTATTTT

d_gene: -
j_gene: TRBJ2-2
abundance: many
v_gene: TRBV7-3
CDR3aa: CASSRHTGELFF
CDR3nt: TGTGCCAGCAGCAGACACACCGGGGAGCTGTTTTTT

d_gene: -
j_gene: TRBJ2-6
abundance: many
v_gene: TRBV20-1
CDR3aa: CSARGGEGSGANVLTF
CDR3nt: TGCAGTGCTAGAGGAGGGGAAGGCTCTGGGGCCAACGTCCTGACTTTC

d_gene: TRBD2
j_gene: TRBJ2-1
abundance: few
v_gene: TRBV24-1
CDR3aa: CATSDATSGDSYNEQFF
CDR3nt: TGTGCCACCAGTGATGCGACTAGCGGGGATTCCTACAATGAGCAGTTCTTC

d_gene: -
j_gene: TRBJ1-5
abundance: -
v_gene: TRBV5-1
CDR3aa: CASSPVGNSNQPQHF
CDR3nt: TGCGCCAGCAGCCCGGTGGGCAATAGCAATCAGCCCCAGCATTTT

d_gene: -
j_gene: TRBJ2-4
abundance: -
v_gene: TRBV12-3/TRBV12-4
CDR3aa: CASRPRGDQNIQYF
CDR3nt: TGTGCCAGCAGACCCAGGGGGGACCAAAACATTCAGTACTTC

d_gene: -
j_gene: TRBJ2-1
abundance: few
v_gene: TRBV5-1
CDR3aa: CASSLGGETLAYNEQFF
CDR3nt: TGCGCCAGCAGCTTGGGCGGTGAAACTTTGGCCTACAATGAGCAGTTCTTC

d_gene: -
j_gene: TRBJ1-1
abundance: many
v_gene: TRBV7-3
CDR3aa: CASSLTATNTEAFF
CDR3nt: TGTGCCAGCAGCTTAACAGCAACCAACACTGAAGCTTTCTTT

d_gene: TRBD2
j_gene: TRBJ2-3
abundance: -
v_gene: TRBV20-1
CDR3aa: CSASPPGGGFTDTQYF
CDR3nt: TGCAGTGCTAGCCCCCCCGGCGGGGGGTTCACAGATACGCAGTATTTT

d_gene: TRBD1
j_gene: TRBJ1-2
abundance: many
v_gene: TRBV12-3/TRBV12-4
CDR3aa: CASSSTGGAYGYTF
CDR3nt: TGTGCCAGCAGTTCGACAGGGGGGGCCTATGGCTACACCTTC

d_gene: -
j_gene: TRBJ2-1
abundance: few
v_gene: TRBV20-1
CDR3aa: CSARTGESSYNEQFF
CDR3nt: TGCAGTGCTCGAACCGGGGAAAGCTCCTACAATGAGCAGTTCTTC

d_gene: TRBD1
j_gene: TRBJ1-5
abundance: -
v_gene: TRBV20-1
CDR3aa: CSARGGQLVNQPQHF
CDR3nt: TGCAGTGCTAGAGGGGGACAGTTAGTGAATCAGCCCCAGCATTTT

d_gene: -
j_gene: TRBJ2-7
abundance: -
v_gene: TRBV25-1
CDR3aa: CASSERRAILF
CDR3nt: TGTGCCAGCAGTGAACGCAGGGCAATCCTCTTC

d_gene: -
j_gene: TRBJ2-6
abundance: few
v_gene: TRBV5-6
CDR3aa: CASEKPGEYSGANVLTF
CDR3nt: TGTGCCAGTGAGAAGCCCGGGGAATATTCTGGGGCCAACGTCCTGACTTTC

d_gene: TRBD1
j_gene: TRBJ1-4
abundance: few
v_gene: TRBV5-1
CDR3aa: CASSLGQGSEKLFF
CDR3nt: TGCGCCAGCAGTCTGGGACAGGGGAGTGAAAAACTGTTTTTT

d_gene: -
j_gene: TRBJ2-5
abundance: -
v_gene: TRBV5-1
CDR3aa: CASSRYGDQETQYF
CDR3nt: TGCGCCAGCAGCCGCTACGGGGACCAAGAGACCCAGTACTTC

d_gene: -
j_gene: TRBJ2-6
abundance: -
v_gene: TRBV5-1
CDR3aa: CASSVQSSGANVLTF
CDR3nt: TGCGCCAGCAGCGTACAGAGCTCTGGGGCCAACGTCCTGACTTTC

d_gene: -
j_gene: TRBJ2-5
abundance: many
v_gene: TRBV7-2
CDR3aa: CASSRGVAEETQYF
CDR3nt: TGTGCCAGCAGCCGAGGGGTAGCGGAAGAGACCCAGTACTTC

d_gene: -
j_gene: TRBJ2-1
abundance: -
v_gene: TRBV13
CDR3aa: CASSFYWGTGEQFF
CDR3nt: TGTGCCAGCAGCTTTTACTGGGGAACGGGTGAGCAGTTCTTC

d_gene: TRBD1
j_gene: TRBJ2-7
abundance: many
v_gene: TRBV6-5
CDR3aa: CASSYSETTGEQYF
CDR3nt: TGTGCCAGCAGTTACTCGGAAACGACAGGGGAGCAGTACTTC

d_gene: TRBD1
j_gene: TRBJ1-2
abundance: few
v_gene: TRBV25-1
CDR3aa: CASSEGQGLGYTF
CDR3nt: TGTGCCAGCAGCGAAGGACAGGGCTTAGGCTACACCTTC

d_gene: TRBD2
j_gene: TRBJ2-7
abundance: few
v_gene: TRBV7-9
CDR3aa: CASSLVSSGGAREQYF
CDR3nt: TGTGCCAGCAGCTTAGTGAGTAGCGGGGGGGCGAGGGAGCAGTACTTC

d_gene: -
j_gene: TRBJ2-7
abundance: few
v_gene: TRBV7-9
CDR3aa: CASSRIGGPYEQYF
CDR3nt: TGTGCCAGCAGCAGAATCGGGGGTCCCTACGAGCAGTACTTC

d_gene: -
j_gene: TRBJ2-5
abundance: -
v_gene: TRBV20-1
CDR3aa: CSARRLQETQYF
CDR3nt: TGCAGTGCTAGGCGCTTACAAGAGACCCAGTACTTC